These T cell receptor beta chains were read from a single sample in a study of blood T cell repertoires in COVID-19. TCRdb's table, derived via immunoSEQ multiplex PCR, lists solely in-frame clones and lacks some. The data show about 25,000 clones, 88% seen once. Specimen: peripheral blood. Source of these receptors: a man aged 65 to 85 with acute or convalescent COVID-19. Each CDR3 is given with its conserved first and last residue. A D gene is named only where the DNA matches it firmly. Some rows mark clone size as missing; the rest say once, few, many or name a class of expanded clone.

-,TRBJ2-3,-,TRBV5-1,TGCGCCAGCAGCTTGGCGCAGGGGCGGGATACGCAGTATTTT,CASSLAQGRDTQYF
-,TRBJ1-5,TRBD1,TRBV28,TGTGCCAGCACCCGGGACAGGGGGGGAGGTCAGCCCCAGCATTTT,CASTRDRGGGQPQHF
-,TRBJ2-3,-,TRBV24-1,TGTGCCACCAGTGATGGGAGTAAGGATACGCAGTATTTT,CATSDGSKDTQYF
-,TRBJ1-6,TRBD1,TRBV7-2,TGTGCCAGCAGCCAGACAGGGGCCAGCTCCTATAATTCACCCCTCCACTTT,CASSQTGASSYNSPLHF
-,TRBJ2-7,TRBD1,TRBV2,TGTGCCAGCAGGGGGACAGTCTCCTACGAGCAGTACTTC,CASRGTVSYEQYF
-,TRBJ2-2,TRBD2,TRBV7-9,TGTGCCAGCAGTTTAGAGAGCGGGAGCGCCGGGGAGCTGTTTTTT,CASSLESGSAGELFF
-,TRBJ2-1,-,TRBV19,TGTGCCAGTAGTCTCCAGGGACACACGAGCTCCTACAATGAGCAGTTCTTC,CASSLQGHTSSYNEQFF
-,TRBJ1-5,TRBD1,TRBV28,TGTGCCAGCAAGGACAGGGACCCAAATCAGCCCCAGCATTTT,CASKDRDPNQPQHF
-,TRBJ2-7,-,TRBV7-2,TGTGCCAGCAGCTTACTGGCAGGGGTTCACTACGAGCAGTACTTC,CASSLLAGVHYEQYF
-,TRBJ2-7,-,TRBV6-2/TRBV6-3,TGTGCCAGCAGTTACCCCGTATTCCCCTACGAGCAGTACTTC,CASSYPVFPYEQYF
once,TRBJ1-1,-,TRBV9,TGTGCCAGCAGCGAGGGCAGGGGCGAGAACACTGAAGCTTTCTTT,CASSEGRGENTEAFF
-,TRBJ1-2,-,TRBV9,TGTGCCAGCAGCGACAGGGTCTATGGCTACACCTTC,CASSDRVYGYTF
-,TRBJ2-3,-,TRBV5-8,TGTGCCAGCAGCCCGTCCCCCTACACAGATACGCAGTATTTT,CASSPSPYTDTQYF
-,TRBJ2-3,TRBD2,TRBV3-1/TRBV3-2,TGTGCCAGCAGCATGGGGCTAGCGGGGCCAGATACGCAGTATTTT,CASSMGLAGPDTQYF
-,TRBJ2-5,-,TRBV28,TGTGCCAGCAGTTCGTTCGGGGCCCAGTACTTC,CASSSFGAQYF
-,TRBJ2-2,TRBD1,TRBV2,TGTGCCAGCAATACCGAGACAGGGGAGAACACCGGGGAGCTGTTTTTT,CASNTETGENTGELFF
-,TRBJ2-1,-,TRBV5-6,TGTGCCAGCAGCTTGGGACAGCTCAATGAGCAGTTCTTC,CASSLGQLNEQFF
-,TRBJ2-1,TRBD1,TRBV2,TGTGCCAGCAGTGCCCGAAACAGGGGGCGATCCTACAATGAGCAGTTCTTC,CASSARNRGRSYNEQFF
-,TRBJ2-7,TRBD1,TRBV18,TGTGCCAGCTCACCACCGGGACAGGGGGATTACGAGCAGTACTTC,CASSPPGQGDYEQYF
-,TRBJ2-7,TRBD2,TRBV4-2,TGTGCCAGCAGCCAAGCCCAAGATACTAGCGGAAATGGGATCGAGCAGTACTTC,CASSQAQDTSGNGIEQYF
-,TRBJ2-1,TRBD2,TRBV25-1,TGTGCCAGCCTGACTAGCGGGGAAAACAATGAGCAGTTCTTC,CASLTSGENNEQFF
once,TRBJ2-1,TRBD2,TRBV6-5,TGTGCCAGCAATAGACCGGGAGGCTATGAGCAGTTCTTC,CASNRPGGYEQFF
-,TRBJ2-7,-,TRBV18,TGTGCCAGCTCACCACCGGAAGCCGACACGGGAGTCTACGAGCAGTACTTC,CASSPPEADTGVYEQYF
-,TRBJ2-3,-,TRBV7-5,TGTGCCAGAAGCTTATTGCGGGAGTCGAGCACAGATACGCAGTATTTT,CARSLLRESSTDTQYF
-,TRBJ1-5,-,TRBV29-1,TGCAGCGTCGTTTCGAAGCAGGGACTCAATCAGCCCCAGCATTTT,CSVVSKQGLNQPQHF
-,TRBJ1-6,TRBD1,TRBV19,TGTGCCAGTAGTATAGACGGGACAGGGGATAATTCACCCCTCCACTTT,CASSIDGTGDNSPLHF
-,TRBJ2-6,TRBD1,TRBV14,TGTGCCAGCAGCCATCGGGACAGGGATAGCTCTGGGGCCAACGTCCTGACTTTC,CASSHRDRDSSGANVLTF
once,TRBJ2-1,TRBD2,TRBV4-2,TGTGCCAGCAGCCAAGATAACAGCGGGAGGGCACATGAGCAGTTCTTC,CASSQDNSGRAHEQFF
-,TRBJ1-2,TRBD1,TRBV7-2,TGTGCCAGCAGCTTAGCGGGGACAGGTTCCTATGGCTACACCTTC,CASSLAGTGSYGYTF
-,TRBJ1-3,-,TRBV7-3,TGTGCCAGCGGCAGGGGCGCCGGAAACACCATATATTTT,CASGRGAGNTIYF
-,TRBJ2-1,TRBD2,TRBV12-5,TGTGCTAGTGGTTTCTTGGGACTAGCGGGAACCTACAATGAGCAGTTCTTC,CASGFLGLAGTYNEQFF
once,TRBJ1-1,TRBD1,TRBV2,TGTGCCAGCAGAGAACAGGGGATCAGGACTGAAGCTTTCTTT,CASREQGIRTEAFF
-,TRBJ1-5,-,TRBV6-1,TGTGCCAGCAGTGAACGCCCGGGGAGCTCCAATCAGCCCCAGCATTTT,CASSERPGSSNQPQHF
-,TRBJ2-7,-,TRBV5-1,TGCGCCAGCAGCGATCAGGGGCGGGAGCAGTACTTC,CASSDQGREQYF
once,TRBJ2-1,TRBD2,TRBV7-2,TGTGCCAGCAGTCCCGGACTAGCGGGAGTTTCACAGTTCTTC,CASSPGLAGVSQFF
-,TRBJ2-5,TRBD2,TRBV19,TGTGCCAGTAGTGCCGCTAGCGGGAGGGCCAGGGAGACCCAGTACTTC,CASSAASGRARETQYF